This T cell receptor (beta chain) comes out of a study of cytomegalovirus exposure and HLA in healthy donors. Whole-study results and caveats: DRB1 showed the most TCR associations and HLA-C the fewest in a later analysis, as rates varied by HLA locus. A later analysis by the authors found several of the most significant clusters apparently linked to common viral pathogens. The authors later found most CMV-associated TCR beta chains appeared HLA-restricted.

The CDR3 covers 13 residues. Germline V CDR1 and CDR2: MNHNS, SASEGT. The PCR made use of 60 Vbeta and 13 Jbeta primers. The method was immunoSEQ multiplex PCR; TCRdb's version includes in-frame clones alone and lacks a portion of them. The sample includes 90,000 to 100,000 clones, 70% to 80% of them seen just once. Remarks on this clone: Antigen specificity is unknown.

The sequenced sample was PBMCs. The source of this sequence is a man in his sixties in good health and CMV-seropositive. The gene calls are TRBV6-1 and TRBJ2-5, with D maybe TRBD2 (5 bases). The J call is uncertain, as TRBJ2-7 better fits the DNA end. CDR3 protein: CASSEWTLGEQYF. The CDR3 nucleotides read TGTGCCAGCAGTGAATGGACTCTGGGCGAGCAGTACTTC.